One T cell receptor beta chain is described in this entry. Its antigen is currently unknown. The data originate from a study of T-cell memory formation after mild COVID-19. Overall study: For the most part, TCR clusters were specific to one donor.

Study conclusions and caveats: Day 15 to 85 contracting clones showed balanced CD4/CD8; later expanders leaned CD4+.

The trim removed 3 bases at V and 5 bases at J, leaving 11 bases unmatched. The CDR3 extends over 16 amino acids. Germline-derived CDR1 and CDR2 are DFQATT and SNEGSKA (reference sequence). Sample barcodes and UMIs were carried by the TCR alpha and TCR beta cDNA libraries that 5'RACE generated with constant-segment primers. TCRdb processed the 5' RACE reads anew with MiXCR; each CDR3 protein has one entry. The sample gives about 44,000 distinct CDR3 sequences, less than 8% of which show up once; 0.79% is in the top ten. What was sequenced was PBMCs or a T cell subset sorted from them (not recorded which). The chain links TRBV20-1 to TRBJ2-2; 8 bases align to TRBD2. The clonotype originates from an adult who had mild COVID-19 (a few samples of this study predate the infection). Cell type and time point are not known. As DNA, the CDR3 is TGCAGTGCTAGGATTTTCGGGACTAGGTATACCGGGGAGCTGTTTTTT. Translating it yields CSARIFGTRYTGELFF.